These T cell receptor beta chains were read from a single sample in a study of CD8+CD57+ T cells in acquired aplastic anemia. TCRdb re-analysed the reads in MiXCR, keeping a single row per CDR3 protein. The sample lists about 120,000 distinct CDR3 sequences, under 60% occurring once. What was sequenced was sorted CD4+, CD8+, or CD8+CD57+ T cells (not recorded which) from PBMCs. The receptors derive from a human donor with aplastic anemia. Each CDR3 is given with its conserved first and last residue. D genes are given only for firm matches. Size is omitted from some rows. Given values are once, few, many or a class for expanded clones.

v_gene	d_gene	j_gene	abundance	CDR3nt	CDR3aa
TRBV20-1	-	TRBJ1-1	-	TGCAGTGCTAACGATCCAAGTCTTAGCACTGAAGCTTTCTTT	CSANDPSLSTEAFF
TRBV7-8	-	TRBJ2-1	-	TGTGCCAGCAGCTTAGAGCCAAATGAGCAGTTCTTC	CASSLEPNEQFF
TRBV29-1	-	TRBJ2-1	-	TGCAGCGTTGCCCCATACAGCTCCTACGAGCAGTTCTTC	CSVAPYSSYEQFF
TRBV20-1	TRBD1	TRBJ1-2	-	TGCAGTGCAACGACAGGGAACCACTATGGCTACACCTTC	CSATTGNHYGYTF
TRBV9	-	TRBJ1-1	-	TGTGCCAGCAGCGTAGGACAGGTAAACACTGAAGCTTTCTTT	CASSVGQVNTEAFF
TRBV24-1	TRBD2	TRBJ2-1	-	TGTGCCACCAGTGGGGTAGCGGGAGTTGGGTACAATGAGCAGTTCTTC	CATSGVAGVGYNEQFF
TRBV5-5	-	TRBJ1-6	few	TGTGCCAGCAGCTTGGTGGGACGGTATAATTCACCCCTCCACTTT	CASSLVGRYNSPLHF
TRBV9	-	TRBJ2-5	-	TGTGCCAGCAGCCCTCGAGAGACCCAGTACTTC	CASSPRETQYF
TRBV20-1	-	TRBJ2-7	-	TGCAGTGCAGGGGAGGCCTACGAGCAGTACTTC	CSAGEAYEQYF
TRBV9	TRBD2	TRBJ2-7	-	TGTGCCAGCAGCTACCGGGAGGCCTCCGGGGAGCAGTACTTC	CASSYREASGEQYF
TRBV11-2	TRBD2	TRBJ2-7	many	TGTGCCAGCAGCTATGGGACGGGGGGCTACGAGCAGTACTTC	CASSYGTGGYEQYF
TRBV29-1	TRBD1	TRBJ1-2	few	TGCAGCGTTGAATCCCAGACAGGGATCGGTGGCTACACCTTC	CSVESQTGIGGYTF
TRBV29-1	-	TRBJ2-5	-	TGCAGCGTGGTCCCGGGACGGGCCCAAGAGACCCAGTACTTC	CSVVPGRAQETQYF
TRBV7-9	-	TRBJ1-1	many	TGTGCCAGCAGCAACGGGGTCGCTGAAGCTTTCTTT	CASSNGVAEAFF
TRBV29-1	-	TRBJ1-2	few	TGCAGCGTTGTTTGGGGCTATGGCTACACCTTC	CSVVWGYGYTF
TRBV5-5	-	TRBJ2-5	many	TGTGCCAGCACCGTTAGTGTCCGGGAAGTCCAAGAGACCCAGTACTTC	CASTVSVREVQETQYF
TRBV18	-	TRBJ1-6	many	TGTGCCAGCTCACCCCAGGACTCCACAAATTCACCCCTCCACTTT	CASSPQDSTNSPLHF
TRBV19	-	TRBJ1-1	many	TGTGCCAGTAGTGTAGACATGGCCAACACTGAAGCTTTCTTT	CASSVDMANTEAFF
TRBV6-1	-	TRBJ1-5	many	TGTGCCAGCAGTGAAGGGCCCGGCAATCAGCCCCAGCATTTT	CASSEGPGNQPQHF
TRBV12-3/TRBV12-4	-	TRBJ1-4	many	TGTGCCAGCAACCTGGGGAATGAAAAACTGTTTTTT	CASNLGNEKLFF